The 32 T cell receptor beta chains below come from one sample, sequenced in a study of blood T cells in healthy people across ages. Primers used in a second PCR of roughly 6 to 12 cycles were a sample-barcoded 5' primer and a J-beta primer mix. TCRdb analysed the 5' RACE reads with MiXCR anew, one entry per CDR3 protein. The table lists roughly 1,500,000 distinct CDR3 sequences, around 39% of them singletons, with 7% to 9.5% in the top ten. The source material was blood. These receptors originate from a woman aged 18 to 35 in good health.

This clonotype was detected a few times. Relative to the germline gene, one junction end is altered; a read error may explain this. V usage is TRBV5-5 and J usage is TRBJ2-3; tentatively, D is TRBD1 or TRBD2 (6 bases each). Germline V gene data show CDR1 as SGHKS and CDR2 as YYEKEE (reference sequence). CDR3 size: 14 residues. The CDR3 loop is CASGLAGGEDTQYF. The CDR3, as DNA: TGTGCCAGCGGCTTGGCCGGGGGCGAAGATACGCAGTATTTT.

This clonotype occurred a few times. The CDR3 spells CASRVLKQGEQYF. The CDR3, as DNA: TGTGCCAGTAGAGTGCTAAAACAGGGGGAGCAGTACTTC. V is TRBV2 and J is TRBJ2-7; TRBD1 agrees at 7 bases. The trim removed 9 bases at V and 7 bases at J, leaving 12 bases unmatched. The CDR3 has 13 amino acids. Germline V gene sequence: CDR1 SNHLY, CDR2 FYNNEI. The full variable domain, its missing parts supplied by reference TRBV2 and TRBJ2-7, is EPEVTQTPSHQVTQMGQEVILRCVPISNHLYFYWYRQILGQKVEFLVSFYNNEISEKSEIFDDQFSVERPDGSNFTLKIRSTKLEDSAMYFCASRVLKQGEQYFGPGTRLTVT.

The V and J genes are TRBV9 and TRBJ1-1; D is uncertain. Germline V gives CDR1 SGDLS, CDR2 YYNGEE. Trimming took off 0 bases at V and 8 bases at J, with 14 bases between the two ends. The CDR3 has 14 residues. The DNA of the CDR3 is TGTGCCAGCAGCGTAGCAGATTTTCCCGGAGAAGCTTTCTTT. This translates into CASSVADFPGEAFF.

This clonotype was seen a handful of times. The V and J genes are TRBV5-1 and TRBJ2-2; possibly TRBD1 or TRBD2 for D (5 bases each). Trimming pared 5 bases from V and 2 bases from J, leaving 19 bases between. The CDR3 has 17 residues. In germline, CDR1 is SGHRS, CDR2 YFSETQ. The DNA for the CDR3 is TGCGCCAGCAGTTATAACCGGGGACGGACAAACACCGGGGAGCTGTTTTTT. Translating gives CASSYNRGRTNTGELFF.

The sample holds a few counts of this clonotype. J is TRBJ2-5 and V is TRBV20-1, with D perhaps TRBD1 (6 bases). This CDR3 has 13 residues. Germline lookup yields CDR1 DFQATT and CDR2 SNEGSKA (reference sequence). V was pared by 5 bases and J by 1 base, with 11 bases between. CDR3 residues: CSALPDSQETQYF. CDR3 DNA sequence: TGCAGTGCTCTACCGGACAGCCAAGAGACCCAGTACTTC.

This clonotype was seen more than once but under ten times. V and J are TRBV29-1 and TRBJ2-6; D perhaps matches TRBD2 (5 bases). Per germline, CDR1 SQVTM and CDR2 ANQGSEA. The CDR3 is 15 amino acids. V gave up 1 base and J gave up 0 bases, with 7 bases separating them. The CDR3: CSVEGGNSGANVLTF. Written as DNA, the CDR3 is TGCAGCGTTGAAGGAGGGAACTCTGGGGCCAACGTCCTGACTTTC.

This clonotype showed up just a few times. The chain couples TRBV6-1 to TRBJ1-5; D possibly corresponds to TRBD1 (6 bases). Trimming removed 3 bases at V and 7 bases at J, with 13 bases between. Germline V CDR1 and CDR2: MNHNS, SASEGT. This CDR3 region has 14 residues. The CDR3 spells CASSEVTGIQPQHF. CDR3 coding DNA: TGTGCCAGCAGTGAGGTAACAGGGATACAGCCCCAGCATTTT.

The gene calls are TRBV29-1 and TRBJ2-5, with 8 bases fitting TRBD2. CDR1 is SQVTM and CDR2 is ANQGSEA in the germline V gene. This CDR3 is 14 amino acids long. V lost 7 bases and J lost 4; bases outside the gene matches: 11. For the CDR3, the DNA is TGCAGCGGATCCGGGACTAGTTTTAGAGAGACCCAGTACTTC. It specifies CSGSGTSFRETQYF. Combining the CDR3 with reference TRBV29-1 and TRBJ2-5 gives the whole variable domain SAVISQKPSRDICQRGTSLTIQCQVDSQVTMMFWYRQQPGQSLTLIATANQGSEATYESGFVIDKFPISRPNLTFSTLTVSNMSPEDSSIYLCSGSGTSFRETQYFGPGTRLLVL.

This clonotype was seen only once. The V call is TRBV5-4, the J call TRBJ2-1; no firm D call. CDR3 length: 16 amino acids. V was shortened by 0 bases and J by 3 bases, with 13 bases between the two germline ends. From germline, CDR1 is SGHNT and CDR2 YYREEE (reference sequence). The CDR3 bases are TGTGCCAGCAGCTTGGTCCACGGCACCCGCTACAATGAGCAGTTCTTC. It yields the protein CASSLVHGTRYNEQFF.

In its sample, this clonotype was seen many times. The rearrangement joins TRBV5-5 to TRBJ2-7; D possibly uses TRBD1 or TRBD2 (5 bases each). The V gene's germline CDR1 is SGHKS and CDR2 YYEKEE (reference sequence). The CDR3 totals 13 residues. V was trimmed by 6 bases and J by 4 bases, leaving 14 bases between them. The CDR3 sequence: CASNPGREYEQYF. For the CDR3, the DNA is TGTGCCAGCAACCCGGGCAGGGAGTACGAGCAGTACTTC.

The chain has TRBV2 and TRBJ2-6; 9 positions agree with TRBD1. The CDR3 contains 19 residues. The junction had 14 bases not matched to a gene; V was cut back by 6 bases and J by 2 bases. Per germline, CDR1 SNHLY and CDR2 FYNNEI. The CDR3 here is CASSDRGNAGSTGANVLTF. In nucleotides, the CDR3 is TGTGCCAGCAGCGACAGGGGGAACGCCGGATCAACTGGGGCCAACGTCCTGACTTTC.

The rearrangement uses TRBV4-1 and TRBJ2-2, with D possibly called TRBD1 or TRBD2 (5 bases each). Trimming took off 4 bases at V and 6 bases at J, with 9 bases between the two ends. The CDR3 sequence is 13 residues long. Germline CDR1 and CDR2: MGHRA and YSYEKL. DNA for the CDR3: TGCGCCAGCAGCCCACGAGGGGCCGGGGAGCTGTTTTTT. This encodes CASSPRGAGELFF.

This clonotype was picked up one time. This chain uses TRBV20-1 with TRBJ2-7; tentative D call: TRBD2 (6 bases). V was clipped by 3 bases and J by 4 bases, with 16 bases between them. From germline, CDR1 is DFQATT and CDR2 SNEGSKA (reference sequence). The CDR3 consists of 14 residues. CDR3 loop: CSASAGGEDYEQYF. CDR3 sequence (DNA): TGCAGTGCTAGCGCGGGCGGGGAAGATTACGAGCAGTACTTC.

On this clonotype itself: One junction end does not reproduce the germline sequence, and a read error may be involved. The chain is built from TRBV4-1 and TRBJ2-3; D is ambiguous. Germline V lookup: CDR1 MGHRA, CDR2 YSYEKL. The CDR3 sequence is 16 residues long. CDR3 loop: CASSQPLGYLTDTRYF. DNA for the CDR3: TGCGCCAGCAGCCAACCCCTGGGGTACCTCACAGATACGCGGTATTTT.

The chain links TRBV5-1 to TRBJ2-1; the D gene could be TRBD1 or TRBD2 (5 bases each). Trimming shortened V by 4 bases and J by 10 bases, and 15 bases separated the two germline ends. The CDR3 has 13 residues. Germline V gene sequence: CDR1 SGHRS, CDR2 YFSETQ. This CDR3 is CASSPTGPGEQFF. For the CDR3, the DNA is TGCGCCAGCAGCCCTACGGGACCCGGGGAGCAGTTCTTC.

The chain recombines TRBV20-1 with TRBJ2-3, with 7 nucleotides matching TRBD2. CDR3 length: 15 residues. The V gene's germline CDR1 is DFQATT and CDR2 SNEGSKA (reference sequence). With V trimmed by 1 base and J by 7 bases, 11 bases remained unmatched. The DNA for the CDR3 is TGCAGTGCTAGAGCAGCGGGGTGGGGGATAAATACGCAGTATTTT. Encoded protein: CSARAAGWGINTQYF.

The sample holds one count of this clonotype. V is TRBV28 and J is TRBJ2-2; tentative D call: TRBD1 (6 bases). Germline assignment: CDR1 MDHEN and CDR2 SYDVKM. This CDR3 spans 16 amino acids. The V gene lost 6 bases and the J gene lost 4 bases, with 18 bases spanning the gap. The CDR3 loop is CASRPQGPKGTGELFF. The CDR3 region has the DNA TGTGCCAGCAGGCCACAGGGTCCAAAAGGCACCGGGGAGCTGTTTTTT.

The gene calls are TRBV14 and TRBJ1-1; D unclear. Germline CDR1 and CDR2: SGHDN and FVKESK. The CDR3 has 15 residues. Trimming removed 1 base at V and 4 bases at J, with 13 bases between. Written as DNA, the CDR3 is TGTGCCAGCAGCCAAGGTTCAGGCCTGGGCACTGAAGCTTTCTTT. It encodes CASSQGSGLGTEAFF.

This clonotype was observed a handful of times. The V and J genes are TRBV28 and TRBJ2-1; a possible D gene is TRBD1 (6 bases). V lost 4 bases and J 2 bases, leaving 12 bases between the germline ends. Germline V gives CDR1 MDHEN, CDR2 SYDVKM. CDR3 size: 15 residues. CDR3 sequence: CASSSGVIAYNEQFF. DNA of the CDR3: TGTGCCAGCAGTTCAGGGGTTATCGCCTACAATGAGCAGTTCTTC.

This clonotype was observed a handful of times. The chain is built from TRBV24-1 and TRBJ2-1; a weak D match, TRBD2 (7 bases). V was shortened by 1 base and J by 9 bases, with 12 bases between the two germline ends. CDR1 is KGHDR and CDR2 is SFDVKD in the germline V gene. The CDR3 contains 14 residues. The CDR3 loop reads CATSDFSGGGEQFF. In DNA form, the CDR3 reads TGTGCCACCAGTGATTTTTCGGGGGGCGGTGAGCAGTTCTTC.

This clonotype came up a few times. The chain links TRBV18 to TRBJ1-2; D is perhaps TRBD1 (5 bases). V lost 3 bases and J lost 8, with 22 bases in between. Germline loops: CDR1 KGHSH, CDR2 LQKENI. The CDR3 runs to 16 residues. In DNA form, the CDR3 reads TGTGCCAGCTCACCCACACTTAGCGGGGACCGGCTGGGCTACACCTTC. Its translation: CASSPTLSGDRLGYTF.

This clonotype showed up just a few times. The J gene is TRBJ2-5, the V gene TRBV27, with D perhaps assigned TRBD1 or TRBD2 (6 bases each). Trimming removed 3 bases at V and 2 bases at J, with 10 bases between. This CDR3 is built from 14 residues. Germline-derived CDR1 and CDR2 are MNHEY and SMNVEV (reference sequence). Here the CDR3 DNA reads TGTGCCAGCAGTTTCTGGGGGGCGCAAGAGACCCAGTACTTC. Translation gives CASSFWGAQETQYF.

This clonotype was counted only a few times. The J gene is TRBJ2-3, the V gene TRBV5-5; perhaps D is TRBD1 or TRBD2 (6 bases each). The CDR3 runs to 16 residues. In germline, CDR1 is SGHKS, CDR2 YYEKEE (reference sequence). Trimming took off 6 bases at V and 2 bases at J, with 19 bases between the two ends. CDR3 nucleotide sequence: TGTGCCAGCACCGGGGGCCCCGGAGAATTCACAGATACGCAGTATTTT. Translating gives CASTGGPGEFTDTQYF.

The chain carries TRBV29-1 and TRBJ2-1, with 7 bases aligning to TRBD2. Losses at the gene ends were 2 bases for V and 8 bases for J; bases not matched to a gene: 6. CDR3 length equals 13 residues. The V gene's germline CDR1 is SQVTM and CDR2 ANQGSEA. DNA of the CDR3: TGCAGCGTTGAACGGGCGGGGGACTATGAGCAGTTCTTC. It encodes CSVERAGDYEQFF.

With regard to this clonotype: One base away lies a much larger clone, so this may be a sequencing read error. V is TRBV25-1 and J is TRBJ2-5; maybe TRBD1 (6 bases). CDR3 size: 14 residues. Germline-derived CDR1 and CDR2 are MGHDK and SYGVNS. Trimming cost V 3 bases and J 2 bases, with 10 bases left between them. The CDR3 region has the DNA TGTGCCAGCAGTGACCGGGACATTCAAGAGACCCAGTACTTC. Protein: CASSDRDIQETQYF. The full variable domain, completed using reference TRBV25-1 and TRBJ2-5, is EADIYQTPRYLVIGTGKKITLECSQTMGHDKMYWYQQDPGMELHLIHYSYGVNSTEKGDLSSESTVSRIRTEHFPLTLESARPSHTSQYLCASSDRDIQETQYFGPGTRLLVL.

The chain uses TRBV7-9 and TRBJ2-3; D remains ambiguous. Germline values: CDR1 SEHNR, CDR2 FQNEAQ (reference sequence). This CDR3 region has 15 residues. Trimming pared 1 base from V and 6 bases from J, leaving 14 bases between. CDR3 in amino acids: CASSLGVGLADTQYF. For the CDR3, the DNA is TGTGCCAGCAGCTTAGGGGTAGGTTTGGCGGATACGCAGTATTTT.

The chain recombines TRBV2 with TRBJ2-3, with TRBD1 as a possible D gene (5 bases). Between the trimmed V and J ends, which lost 4 bases and 4 bases, there was a span of 12 bases. The length of the CDR3 is 14 residues. Looked up from germline, CDR1 is SNHLY and CDR2 is FYNNEI. CDR3 loop: CASSVTQGADTQYF. CDR3 nucleotides: TGTGCCAGCAGTGTCACTCAGGGTGCAGATACGCAGTATTTT.

V is TRBV30 and J is TRBJ2-3; unclear D gene. The germline V gene has CDR1 GTSNPN and CDR2 SVGIG (reference sequence). This CDR3 has 10 amino acids. V was clipped by 7 bases and J by 2 bases, with 4 bases between them. CDR3 DNA: TGTGCCTTCCACACAGATACGCAGTATTTT. This translates into CAFHTDTQYF.

The gene calls are TRBV6-6 and TRBJ2-5; 7 nucleotides agree with TRBD2. Near its end, the DNA agrees better with TRBJ2-7, so the J call may be wrong. CDR1 MNHNY and CDR2 SVGAGI come from the germline V gene (reference sequence). The CDR3 extends over 15 amino acids. The CDR3 here is CASSYLAGEGYEQYF. The CDR3 DNA is TGTGCCAGCAGTTACCTTGCGGGAGAAGGGTACGAGCAGTACTTC.

This clonotype was counted a single time. The chain combines TRBV7-9 with TRBJ2-3, with unresolved D. CDR1 SEHNR and CDR2 FQNEAQ come from the germline V gene (reference sequence). This CDR3 contains 11 residues. Trimming removed 7 bases from V and 5 bases from J, with 7 bases in between. The CDR3 loop reads CASTEVDTQYF. The CDR3 nucleotides read TGTGCCAGCACCGAAGTAGATACGCAGTATTTT.

Of note for this clonotype: A much larger clone lies a single base off, so this may be a read error. This chain joins TRBV29-1 and TRBJ2-3; weak D call: TRBD2 (6 bases). The CDR3 runs to 15 residues. Germline CDR1 and CDR2: SQVTM and ANQGSEA. For the CDR3, the DNA is TGCGGCGTTGGGGGGACGGATTATAGCACAGATACGCAGTATTTT. Its protein is CGVGGTDYSTDTQYF.

J is TRBJ1-5 and V is TRBV6-6; D gene uncertain. This CDR3 region has 15 residues. CDR1 MNHNY and CDR2 SVGAGI come from the germline V gene (reference sequence). Trimming cost V 2 bases and J 0 bases, with 8 bases left between them. The CDR3 DNA sequence: TGTGCCAGCAGTTACGGAGAGTATAGCAATCAGCCCCAGCATTTT. Protein product: CASSYGEYSNQPQHF.